This TCR beta chain was observed in a study of human thymus T cells. Repertoires were generated with immunoSEQ multiplex PCR, while TCRdb's copy carries only in-frame clones and drops some. The sample has 120,000 or so clones; about 93% are singletons. Thymic tissue was derived from resections collected during corrective heart surgery. Donation came from healthy Finnish infants having corrective surgery for congenital heart defects. Germline CDR1 is MNHNS and CDR2 is SASEGT. The germline V and J ends were trimmed by 3 bases and 3 bases, with 9 bases remaining between them. This CDR3 has 13 amino acids. Note on this clone: Its antigen is unknown.

Study-level findings and limits: Among unrelated individuals, related research reported thymic repertoires that overlapped highly.

V and J are TRBV6-1 and TRBJ2-7, with D uncertain. The sample was thymus tissue. The receptor comes from a boy under two years old with a congenital heart defect but otherwise immunologically healthy. CDR3 DNA sequence: TGTGCCAGCAGTGATCTCCTACTCTACGAGCAGTACTTC. Its protein is CASSDLLLYEQYF.